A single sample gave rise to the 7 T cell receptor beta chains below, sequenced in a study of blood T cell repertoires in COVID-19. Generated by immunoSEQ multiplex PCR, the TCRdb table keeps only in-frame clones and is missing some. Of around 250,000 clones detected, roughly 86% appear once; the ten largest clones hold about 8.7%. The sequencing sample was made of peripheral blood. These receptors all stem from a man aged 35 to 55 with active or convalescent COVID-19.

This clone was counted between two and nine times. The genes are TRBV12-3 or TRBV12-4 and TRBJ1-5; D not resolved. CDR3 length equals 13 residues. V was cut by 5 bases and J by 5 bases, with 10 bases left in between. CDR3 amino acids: CASSTTADQPQHF. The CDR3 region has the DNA TGTGCCAGCAGTACAACAGCGGATCAGCCCCAGCATTTT.

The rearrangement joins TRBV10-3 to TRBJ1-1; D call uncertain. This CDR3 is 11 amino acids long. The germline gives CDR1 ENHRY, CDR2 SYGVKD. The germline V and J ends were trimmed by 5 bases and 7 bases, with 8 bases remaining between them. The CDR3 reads CAISFEHEAFF. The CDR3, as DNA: TGTGCCATCAGTTTCGAACATGAAGCTTTCTTT.

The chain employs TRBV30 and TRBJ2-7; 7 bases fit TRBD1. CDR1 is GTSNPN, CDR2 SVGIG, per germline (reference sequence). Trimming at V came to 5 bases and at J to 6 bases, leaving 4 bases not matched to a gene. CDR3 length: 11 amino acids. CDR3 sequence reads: CAWGTAPEQYF. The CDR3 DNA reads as TGTGCCTGGGGGACAGCACCCGAGCAGTACTTC.

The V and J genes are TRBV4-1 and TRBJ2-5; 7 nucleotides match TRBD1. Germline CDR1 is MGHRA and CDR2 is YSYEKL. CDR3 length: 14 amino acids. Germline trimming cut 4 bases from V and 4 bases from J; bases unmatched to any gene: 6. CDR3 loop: CASSLRQGSETQYF. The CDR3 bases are TGCGCCAGCAGCCTCCGACAGGGATCAGAGACCCAGTACTTC.

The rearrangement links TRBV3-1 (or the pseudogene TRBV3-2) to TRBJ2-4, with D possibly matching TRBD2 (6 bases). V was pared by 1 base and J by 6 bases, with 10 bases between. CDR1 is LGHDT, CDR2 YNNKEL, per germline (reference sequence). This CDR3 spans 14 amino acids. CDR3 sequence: CASSQGTGVNIQYF. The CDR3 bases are TGTGCCAGCAGCCAAGGGACGGGGGTAAACATTCAGTACTTC.

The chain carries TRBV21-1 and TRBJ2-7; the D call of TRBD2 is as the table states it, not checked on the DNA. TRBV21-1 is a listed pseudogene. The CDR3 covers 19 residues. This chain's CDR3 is CASSRAPWTSGSWDYEQYF. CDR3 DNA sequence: TGTGCCAGCAGCCGAGCTCCATGGACTAGCGGGAGTTGGGACTACGAGCAGTACTTC.

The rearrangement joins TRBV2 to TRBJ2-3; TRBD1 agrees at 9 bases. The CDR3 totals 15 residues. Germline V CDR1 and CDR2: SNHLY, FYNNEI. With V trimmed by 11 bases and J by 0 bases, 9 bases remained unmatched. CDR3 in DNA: TGTGCCGGATCCGGGACAGGGTCCAGCACAGATACGCAGTATTTT. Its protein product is CAGSGTGSSTDTQYF.